The sequence of this T cell receptor (beta chain) was determined in a study of CD8 T cells in ankylosing spondylitis. V gave up 5 bases and J gave up 2 bases; unmatched junction bases: 20. The CDR3 runs 20 residues. Germline-derived CDR1 and CDR2 are SGHAT and FQDESV (reference sequence). Via MiXCR, TCRdb re-called the 5' RACE reads, giving one row per CDR3 protein. The data show roughly 220,000 distinct CDR3 sequences, about 10% seen once. The V and J genes are TRBV11-1 and TRBJ1-5; 8 bases are shared with TRBD1. This sequence originates from a male donor with ankylosing spondylitis or in good health (not recorded which). The sequencing sample was made of blood, either unsorted or a sorted T cell fraction (not recorded which). The CDR3 bases are TGTGCCAGCAGCATAGTATTAGGGGACAGGCGTTCTCAGGGCAATCAGCCCCAGCATTTT. Translated: CASSIVLGDRRSQGNQPQHF.